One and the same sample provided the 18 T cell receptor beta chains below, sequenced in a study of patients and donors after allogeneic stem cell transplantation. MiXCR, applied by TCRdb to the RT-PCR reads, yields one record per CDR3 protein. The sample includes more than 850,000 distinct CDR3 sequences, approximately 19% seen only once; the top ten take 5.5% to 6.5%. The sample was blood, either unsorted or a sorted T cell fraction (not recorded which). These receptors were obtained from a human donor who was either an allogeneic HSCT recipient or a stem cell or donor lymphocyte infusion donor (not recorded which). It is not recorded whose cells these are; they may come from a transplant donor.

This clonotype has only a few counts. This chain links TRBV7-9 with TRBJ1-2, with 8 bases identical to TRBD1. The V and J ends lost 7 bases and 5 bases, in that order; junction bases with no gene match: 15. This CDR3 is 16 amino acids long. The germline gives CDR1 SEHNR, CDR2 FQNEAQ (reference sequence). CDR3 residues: CASNAWSGQEIYGYTF. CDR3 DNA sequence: TGTGCCAGCAATGCATGGTCGGGACAGGAGATTTATGGCTACACCTTC.

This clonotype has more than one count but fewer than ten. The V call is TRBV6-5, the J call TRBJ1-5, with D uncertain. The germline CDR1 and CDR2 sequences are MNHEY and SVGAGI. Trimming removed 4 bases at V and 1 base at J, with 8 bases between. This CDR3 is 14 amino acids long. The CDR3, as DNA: TGTGCCAGCAGTTTCCTTGCGAGCAATCAGCCCCAGCATTTT. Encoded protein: CASSFLASNQPQHF.

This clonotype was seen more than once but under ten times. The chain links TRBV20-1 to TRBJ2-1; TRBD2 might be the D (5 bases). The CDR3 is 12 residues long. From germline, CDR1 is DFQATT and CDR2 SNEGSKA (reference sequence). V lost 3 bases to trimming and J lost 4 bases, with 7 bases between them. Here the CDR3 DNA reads TGCAGTGCTAGCGGGAAGTACAATGAGCAGTTCTTC. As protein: CSASGKYNEQFF.

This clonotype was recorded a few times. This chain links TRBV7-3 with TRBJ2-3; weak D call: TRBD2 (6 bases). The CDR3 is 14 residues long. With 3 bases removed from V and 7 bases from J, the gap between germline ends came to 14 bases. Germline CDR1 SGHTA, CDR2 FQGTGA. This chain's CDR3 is CASSLASEGHTQYF. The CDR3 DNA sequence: TGTGCCAGCAGCTTGGCTAGCGAGGGTCATACGCAGTATTTT.

CDR3 sequence reads: CASSWGLAGADTQYF. The CDR3 bases are TGCGCCAGCAGCTGGGGACTAGCGGGAGCAGATACGCAGTATTTT. The rearrangement links TRBV5-1 to TRBJ2-3; TRBD2 matches at 14 bases. The CDR3 length is 15 residues. With 3 bases clipped from V and 4 bases from J, the junction kept 1 base outside the gene matches. CDR1 SGHRS and CDR2 YFSETQ come from the germline V gene.

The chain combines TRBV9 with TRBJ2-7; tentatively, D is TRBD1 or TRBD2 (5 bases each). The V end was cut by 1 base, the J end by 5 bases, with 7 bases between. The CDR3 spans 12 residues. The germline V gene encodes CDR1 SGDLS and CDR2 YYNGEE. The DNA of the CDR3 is TGTGCCAGCAGCGTATTGGGGGACGAGCAGTACTTC. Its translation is CASSVLGDEQYF.

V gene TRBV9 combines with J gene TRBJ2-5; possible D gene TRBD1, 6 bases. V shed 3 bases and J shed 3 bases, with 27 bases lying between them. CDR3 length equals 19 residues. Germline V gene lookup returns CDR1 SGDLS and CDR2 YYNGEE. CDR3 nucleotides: TGTGCCAGCAGCGGTCTCACCAGCGGTCGTCTTGCAGGGGAAGAGACCCAGTACTTC. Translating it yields CASSGLTSGRLAGEETQYF.

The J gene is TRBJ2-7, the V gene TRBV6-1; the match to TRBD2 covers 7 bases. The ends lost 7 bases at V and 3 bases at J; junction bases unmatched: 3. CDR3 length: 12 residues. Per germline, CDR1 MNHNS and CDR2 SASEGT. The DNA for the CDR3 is TGTGCCAGCAAGGGACTACTCTACGAGCAGTACTTC. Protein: CASKGLLYEQYF.

CDR3 amino acids: CASSRPGLKGADTQYF. The CDR3 nucleotides read TGTGCCAGCAGCCGGCCGGGACTAAAAGGGGCGGATACGCAGTATTTT. This rearrangement joins TRBV3-1 to TRBJ2-3; 7 nucleotides line up with TRBD2. CDR3 length equals 16 residues. Unmatched junction bases numbered 13, after V lost 4 bases and J lost 6 bases. The germline CDR1 and CDR2 sequences are LGHDT and YNNKEL (reference sequence).

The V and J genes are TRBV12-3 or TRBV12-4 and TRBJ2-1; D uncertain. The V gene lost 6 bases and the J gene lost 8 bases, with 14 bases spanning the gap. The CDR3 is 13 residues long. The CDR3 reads CASSFRIYDEQFF. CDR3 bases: TGTGCCAGCAGCTTCCGCATATATGATGAGCAGTTCTTC.

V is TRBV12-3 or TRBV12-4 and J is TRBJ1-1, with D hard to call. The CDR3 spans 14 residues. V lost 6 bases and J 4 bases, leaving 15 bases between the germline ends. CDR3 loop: CASSRHRVSTEAFF. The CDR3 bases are TGTGCCAGCAGCCGTCACCGGGTAAGCACTGAAGCTTTCTTT.

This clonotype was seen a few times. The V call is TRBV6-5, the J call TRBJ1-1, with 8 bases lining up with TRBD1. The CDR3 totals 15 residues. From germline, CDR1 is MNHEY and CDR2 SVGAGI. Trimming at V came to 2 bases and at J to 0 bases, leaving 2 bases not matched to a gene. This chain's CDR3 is CASSYNRGVNTEAFF. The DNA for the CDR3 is TGTGCCAGCAGTTACAACAGGGGGGTGAACACTGAAGCTTTCTTT.

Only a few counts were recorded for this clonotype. The CDR3 bases are TGCAGCGTTGCTTGGACAGAAGGGACCCAGTACTTC. Translated, it gives CSVAWTEGTQYF. The chain uses TRBV29-1 and TRBJ2-5; D may be TRBD1 (6 bases). The germline CDR1 and CDR2 sequences are SQVTM and ANQGSEA. The CDR3 is 12 amino acids. The germline V and J ends were trimmed by 4 bases and 7 bases, with 13 bases remaining between them.

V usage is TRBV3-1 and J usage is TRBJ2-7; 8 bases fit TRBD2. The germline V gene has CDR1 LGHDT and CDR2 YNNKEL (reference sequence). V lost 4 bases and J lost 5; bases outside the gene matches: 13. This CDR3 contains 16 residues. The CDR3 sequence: CASSPLTGTRVHEQYF. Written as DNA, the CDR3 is TGTGCCAGCAGCCCCCTTACCGGGACTAGGGTGCACGAGCAGTACTTC.

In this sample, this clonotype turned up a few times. CDR3 nucleotides: TGCAGTGCTAGAGCTGCGAGGGGGTATCTCACCTCGCCGGATACGCAGTATTTT. Its translation: CSARAARGYLTSPDTQYF. The J gene is TRBJ2-3, the V gene TRBV20-1; D perhaps matches TRBD1 (6 bases). With 1 base removed from V and 6 bases from J, the gap between germline ends came to 26 bases. Germline V lookup: CDR1 DFQATT, CDR2 SNEGSKA (reference sequence). CDR3 size: 18 residues.

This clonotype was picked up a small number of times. CDR3 amino acids: CAISESAASGSYEQYF. For the CDR3, the DNA is TGTGCCATCAGTGAGTCGGCGGCTAGCGGGAGCTACGAGCAGTACTTC. V usage is TRBV10-3 and J usage is TRBJ2-7; 10 nucleotides agree with TRBD2. The germline CDR1 and CDR2 sequences are ENHRY and SYGVKD. CDR3 length: 16 amino acids. With V trimmed by 0 bases and J by 3 bases, 5 bases remained unmatched.

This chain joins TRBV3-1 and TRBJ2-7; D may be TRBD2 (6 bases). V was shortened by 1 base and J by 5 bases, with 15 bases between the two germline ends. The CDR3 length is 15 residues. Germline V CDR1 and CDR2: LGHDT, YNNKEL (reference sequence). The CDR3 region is CASSQAPAGTNEQYF. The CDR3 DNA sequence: TGTGCCAGCAGCCAAGCTCCAGCGGGCACCAACGAGCAGTACTTC.

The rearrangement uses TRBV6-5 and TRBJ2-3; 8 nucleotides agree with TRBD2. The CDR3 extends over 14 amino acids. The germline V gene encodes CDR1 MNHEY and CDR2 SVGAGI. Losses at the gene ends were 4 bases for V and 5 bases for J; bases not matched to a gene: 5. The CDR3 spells CASSWTTSGDTQYF. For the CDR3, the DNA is TGTGCCAGCAGTTGGACAACTAGCGGAGATACGCAGTATTTT.